This TCR beta chain was captured in a study of regulatory T cells in long-lasting Graves disease. The study, taken as a whole, reports: TCR diversity was lower in persistent Graves' patients (versus newly diagnosed ones).

According to the study, TCR beta libraries were built with iRepertoire HTBI primers and CDR3-region Arm-PCR. A single record per CDR3 protein comes from TCRdb applying MiXCR to the multiplex PCR reads. The table includes approximately 290,000 distinct CDR3 sequences, 20% to 25% detected once. V lost 2 bases and J 7 bases, leaving 11 bases between the germline ends. Germline lookup yields CDR1 MNHEY and CDR2 SMNVEV (reference sequence). The CDR3 spans 14 residues. This clonotype was seen only a few times. Its antigen remains unknown. Time point noted: persistent/refractory GD, antithyroid drugs over 5 years with positive TRAb. PBMCs were the source of the RNA used for TCR sequencing.

The sequence came from a female donor with Graves disease. The rearrangement links TRBV27 to TRBJ1-4; D may be TRBD1 (5 bases). Sequencing was performed on peripheral blood mononuclear cells (PBMCs), taken when the disease was refractory, from a patient treated with antithyroid drugs. The CDR3 loop is CASSLGREGEKLFF. Here the CDR3 DNA reads TGTGCCAGCAGTTTAGGCAGGGAAGGTGAAAAACTGTTTTTT. Filled out from reference TRBV27 and TRBJ1-4, the complete variable domain reads EAQVTQNPRYLITVTGKKLTVTCSQNMNHEYMSWYRQDPGLGLRQIYYSMNVEVTDKGDVPEGYKVSRKEKRNFPLILESPSPNQTSLYFCASSLGREGEKLFFGSGTQLSVL.